The 29 T cell receptor beta chains below come from one sample, sequenced in a study of shared clonotypes between healthy human individuals. Clones were read by immunoSEQ multiplex PCR, and TCRdb kept only the in-frame ones, dropping some. The table has roughly 2,000,000 clones, around 96% seen once. The naive CD8 fraction comprised CD45RO-negative cells positively selected for CCR7 and excluded terminally differentiated effector memory CD45RA+ cells. Material for sequencing was naive CD8+ T cells sorted from blood. The receptor source for this set is a young man in good health.

This clone turned up a few times. The V gene is TRBV2, the J gene TRBJ1-5; a possible D gene is TRBD1 (5 bases). The V gene's germline CDR1 is SNHLY and CDR2 FYNNEI. The ends were cut back, 6 bases at V and 4 bases at J, with 16 bases in the middle. CDR3 length: 15 residues. The CDR3 sequence: CASRAARDLNQPQHF. CDR3 nucleotides: TGTGCCAGCAGAGCTGCCCGGGACCTTAATCAGCCCCAGCATTTT.

Points on this clone: Distinct nucleotide sequences in the sample also encode this CDR3. The V gene is TRBV27, the J gene TRBJ1-3; D remains unclear. Germline loops: CDR1 MNHEY, CDR2 SMNVEV (reference sequence). Trimming pared 5 bases from V and 1 base from J, leaving 9 bases between. The CDR3 spans 14 residues. The CDR3 region is CASSLLGSGNTIYF. The CDR3 nucleotides are TGTGCCAGCAGTCTTCTGGGATCTGGAAACACCATATATTTT.

This chain uses TRBV13 with TRBJ2-3; D gene unclear. This CDR3 has 15 amino acids. Germline lookup yields CDR1 PRHDT and CDR2 FYEKMQ (reference sequence). V was trimmed by 5 bases and J by 2 bases, leaving 14 bases between them. CDR3 protein: CASSTTETSTDTQYF. For the CDR3, the DNA is TGTGCCAGCAGCACTACGGAGACCTCCACAGATACGCAGTATTTT.

The V and J genes are TRBV7-8 and TRBJ2-5; 7 bases match TRBD1. This CDR3 comprises 16 residues. After removal of 4 bases from V and 5 bases from J, the junction contained 13 bases not matched to a gene. CDR1 is SGHVS and CDR2 is FQNEAQ in the germline V gene. CDR3 in amino acids: CASSWMQGERGETQYF. The CDR3 nucleotides are TGTGCCAGCAGCTGGATGCAGGGGGAAAGGGGGGAGACCCAGTACTTC.

The chain's CDR3 is CASSLEREQFF. For the CDR3, the DNA is TGTGCCAGCAGCTTAGAACGCGAGCAGTTCTTC. The chain joins TRBV5-4 to TRBJ2-1; no firm D call. This CDR3 comprises 11 residues. CDR1 is SGHNT and CDR2 is YYREEE in the germline V gene (reference sequence). Trimming left V 2 bases short and J 10 bases short, with 7 bases between.

V usage is TRBV2 and J usage is TRBJ2-7; D is undetermined. V was trimmed by 0 bases and J by 2 bases, leaving 5 bases between them. Germline lookup yields CDR1 SNHLY and CDR2 FYNNEI. This CDR3 has 13 residues. CDR3 DNA: TGTGCCAGCAGTGAAGCGGCGGCCTACGAGCAGTACTTC. This translates into CASSEAAAYEQYF.

With regard to this clone: The same CDR3 can be traced to other DNA sequences in this sample. The J gene is TRBJ2-3, the V gene TRBV7-9, with 8 bases fitting TRBD1. The V and J ends lost 2 bases and 4 bases, in that order; junction bases with no gene match: 5. Germline values: CDR1 SEHNR, CDR2 FQNEAQ (reference sequence). CDR3 length equals 15 residues. The DNA of the CDR3 is TGTGCCAGCAGCTTATCGGCAGGGGGCGCAGATACGCAGTATTTT. This translates into CASSLSAGGADTQYF.

Worth noting for this clone: This CDR3 is also generated by other DNA sequences in the sample. This sequence joins TRBV9 and TRBJ1-1; D is ambiguous. Trimming shortened V by 0 bases and J by 2 bases, and 5 bases separated the two germline ends. The germline CDR1 and CDR2 sequences are SGDLS and YYNGEE. CDR3 length equals 13 residues. The CDR3 is CASSVARNTEAFF. CDR3 coding DNA: TGTGCCAGCAGCGTAGCCCGTAACACTGAAGCTTTCTTT.

With regard to this clone: The same CDR3 can be traced to other DNA sequences in this sample. The J gene is TRBJ2-7, the V gene TRBV6-6; no clear D. The CDR3 is 13 amino acids. The germline gives CDR1 MNHNY, CDR2 SVGAGI (reference sequence). V was pared by 0 bases and J by 2 bases, with 5 bases between. CDR3 protein: CASSYSGTYEQYF. CDR3 DNA: TGTGCCAGCAGTTACTCGGGCACCTACGAGCAGTACTTC.

The chain links TRBV25-1 to TRBJ2-2, with 7 bases identical to TRBD2. CDR1 MGHDK and CDR2 SYGVNS come from the germline V gene. Trimming removed 4 bases from V and 6 bases from J; junction bases left unmatched: 8. CDR3 length: 15 residues. CDR3 sequence (DNA): TGTGCCAGCAGTGGATGGGGAGGGGAACCCGGGGAGCTGTTTTTT. It is translated as CASSGWGGEPGELFF.

The genes are TRBV11-2 and TRBJ2-7; possible D gene TRBD1, 6 bases. CDR1 and CDR2 from the germline V gene are SGHAT and FQNNGV. V lost 4 bases and J 6 bases, leaving 16 bases between the germline ends. This CDR3 is 14 amino acids long. The CDR3 bases are TGTGCCAGCAGCTACAGGGCGAGCTCGGGCGAGCAGTACTTC. Amino acid sequence: CASSYRASSGEQYF.

This sequence joins TRBV14 and TRBJ2-5; D is unresolved. This CDR3 contains 15 residues. The V and J ends lost 2 bases and 5 bases respectively, with 15 bases between them. Looked up from germline, CDR1 is SGHDN and CDR2 is FVKESK. This chain's CDR3 is CASSQSIVLGETQYF. CDR3 bases: TGTGCCAGCAGCCAATCAATAGTCCTAGGGGAGACCCAGTACTTC. The variable domain in full, with the rest retrieved from reference TRBV14 and TRBJ2-5, is EAGVTQFPSHSVIEKGQTVTLRCDPISGHDNLYWYRRVMGKEIKFLLHFVKESKQDESGMPNNRFLAERTGGTYSTLKVQPAELEDSGVYFCASSQSIVLGETQYFGPGTRLLVL.

This sequence joins TRBV19 and TRBJ1-2; possibly TRBD1 for D (5 bases). The CDR3 extends over 14 amino acids. Germline assignment: CDR1 LNHDA and CDR2 SQIVND (reference sequence). V was cut by 6 bases and J by 6 bases, with 17 bases left in between. CDR3 loop: CASSPWGSGNGYTF. The CDR3 DNA sequence: TGTGCCAGTAGCCCGTGGGGGTCGGGGAATGGCTACACCTTC.

This chain uses TRBV15 with TRBJ2-3; tentative D call: TRBD1 (5 bases). V was clipped by 2 bases and J by 6 bases, with 12 bases between them. Germline V gene lookup returns CDR1 LNHNV and CDR2 YYDKDF (reference sequence). The CDR3 covers 14 residues. CDR3 DNA sequence: TGTGCCACCAGCAGACGATCAGGGTCCGATACGCAGTATTTT. This translates into CATSRRSGSDTQYF.

CDR3 nucleotides: TGCGCCAGCAGCCATGGGAATTCCAACAATGAGCAGTTCTTC. It codes for CASSHGNSNNEQFF. This chain links TRBV4-1 with TRBJ2-1; D unresolved. Looked up from germline, CDR1 is MGHRA and CDR2 is YSYEKL. Trimming stripped 3 bases from V and 5 bases from J, with 11 bases between. The CDR3 extends over 14 amino acids.

This chain links TRBV27 with TRBJ2-5, with D perhaps TRBD2 (6 bases). Germline values: CDR1 MNHEY, CDR2 SMNVEV (reference sequence). Between the trimmed V and J ends, which lost 6 bases and 7 bases, there was a span of 12 bases. The CDR3 is 12 amino acids. The CDR3 DNA sequence: TGTGCCAGCAGGGACTATCCAGGGACCCAGTACTTC. This encodes CASRDYPGTQYF.

V gene TRBV2 combines with J gene TRBJ2-4; TRBD2 might be the D (5 bases). Trimming shortened V by 3 bases and J by 6 bases, and 15 bases separated the two germline ends. This CDR3 contains 15 residues. CDR1 SNHLY and CDR2 FYNNEI come from the germline V gene. Here the CDR3 reads CASSDRGLSLNIQYF. The CDR3 DNA follows: TGTGCCAGCAGTGATCGCGGGCTGTCTCTAAACATTCAGTACTTC.

The chain joins TRBV19 to TRBJ2-2, with TRBD1 as a possible D gene (6 bases). Germline V gene data show CDR1 as LNHDA and CDR2 as SQIVND (reference sequence). Trimming cost V 7 bases and J 1 base, with 16 bases left between them. CDR3 size: 16 residues. The CDR3 spells CASTNPSTGNTGELFF. The CDR3 region has the DNA TGTGCCAGTACAAACCCTTCGACAGGGAACACCGGGGAGCTGTTTTTT. Combining the CDR3 with reference TRBV19 and TRBJ2-2 gives the whole variable domain DGGITQSPKYLFRKEGQNVTLSCEQNLNHDAMYWYRQDPGQGLRLIYYSQIVNDFQKGDIAEGYSVSREKKESFPLTVTSAQKNPTAFYLCASTNPSTGNTGELFFGEGSRLTVL.

The chain joins TRBV28 to TRBJ2-1; D perhaps matches TRBD2 (5 bases). Germline-derived CDR1 and CDR2 are MDHEN and SYDVKM. The CDR3 spans 15 residues. Trimming pared 3 bases from V and 3 bases from J, leaving 12 bases between. The CDR3 is CASSFMEVNYNEQFF. In nucleotides, the CDR3 is TGTGCCAGCAGTTTCATGGAGGTTAACTACAATGAGCAGTTCTTC.

The chain recombines TRBV27 with TRBJ1-1, with D perhaps matching TRBD1 (5 bases). Germline CDR1 MNHEY, CDR2 SMNVEV (reference sequence). The CDR3 is made up of 14 amino acids. The V gene lost 7 bases and the J gene lost 4 bases, with 16 bases spanning the gap. CDR3 sequence (DNA): TGTGCCAGCAAGGTGGGACTTCGGGGCACTGAAGCTTTCTTT. Translated, it gives CASKVGLRGTEAFF.

This rearrangement joins TRBV18 to TRBJ1-4, with 7 nucleotides matching TRBD1. The J segment lost 8 bases and the V segment lost 2 bases, leaving 8 bases of the junction unmatched. Per the germline V gene, CDR1 is KGHSH and CDR2 is LQKENI. The length of the CDR3 is 15 residues. The CDR3 coding sequence is TGTGCCAGCTCACCAACGAGGGGGCAAGGCGAAAAACTGTTTTTT. It encodes CASSPTRGQGEKLFF.

The CDR3 sequence is CASSLELSGGSYGYTF. CDR3 sequence (DNA): TGTGCCAGCAGCTTGGAATTGTCAGGGGGCTCCTATGGCTACACCTTC. This rearrangement joins TRBV5-5 to TRBJ1-2, with 8 nucleotides matching TRBD1. This CDR3 is built from 16 residues. The germline gives CDR1 SGHKS, CDR2 YYEKEE (reference sequence). The ends lost 0 bases at V and 4 bases at J; junction bases unmatched: 8. The whole variable domain, remainder taken from reference TRBV5-5 and TRBJ1-2, is DAGVTQSPTHLIKTRGQQVTLRCSPISGHKSVSWYQQVLGQGPQFIFQYYEKEERGRGNFPDRFSARQFPNYSSELNVNALLLGDSALYLCASSLELSGGSYGYTFGSGTRLTVV.

The CDR3 region is CASSLGSGGISVSPLHF. The CDR3 region has the DNA TGTGCCAGCAGCTTAGGCTCGGGGGGCATATCAGTTTCACCCCTCCACTTT. The chain employs TRBV11-2 and TRBJ1-6; the D gene is possibly TRBD1 (6 bases). V was shortened by 1 base and J by 9 bases, with 19 bases between the two germline ends. The CDR3 totals 17 residues. Germline V lookup: CDR1 SGHAT, CDR2 FQNNGV.

The chain links TRBV5-5 to TRBJ2-6; D is possibly TRBD2 (5 bases). The V and J ends lost 4 bases and 0 bases respectively, with 5 bases between them. Germline CDR1 reads SGHKS; CDR2 reads YYEKEE (reference sequence). The CDR3 covers 14 residues. The CDR3 bases are TGTGCCAGCAGCGGGAGCTCTGGGGCCAACGTCCTGACTTTC. This translates into CASSGSSGANVLTF. Drawing the rest from reference TRBV5-5 and TRBJ2-6, the complete variable domain is DAGVTQSPTHLIKTRGQQVTLRCSPISGHKSVSWYQQVLGQGPQFIFQYYEKEERGRGNFPDRFSARQFPNYSSELNVNALLLGDSALYLCASSGSSGANVLTFGAGSRLTVL.

The chain couples TRBV5-4 to TRBJ2-1; TRBD2 agrees at 7 bases. The junction had 7 bases not matched to a gene; V was cut back by 4 bases and J by 6 bases. The CDR3 has 14 residues. CDR1 SGHNT and CDR2 YYREEE come from the germline V gene (reference sequence). The chain's CDR3 is CASSGLVLGNEQFF. In DNA form, the CDR3 reads TGTGCCAGCAGCGGACTAGTCCTCGGCAATGAGCAGTTCTTC.

V is TRBV14 and J is TRBJ2-7; 7 bases match TRBD2. This CDR3 is 15 amino acids long. Germline CDR1 reads SGHDN; CDR2 reads FVKESK. With V trimmed by 4 bases and J by 1 base, 7 bases remained unmatched. In DNA, the CDR3 is TGTGCCAGCAGCCGGCAGCGGGGAGTTTCCTACGAGCAGTACTTC. Protein product: CASSRQRGVSYEQYF.

V gene TRBV27 combines with J gene TRBJ2-7, with 7 bases that match TRBD2. J lost 1 base, V lost 5 bases, and 8 bases had no gene match. This CDR3 spans 15 amino acids. Germline CDR1 MNHEY, CDR2 SMNVEV (reference sequence). The CDR3 DNA reads TGTGCCAGCAGTCCCGGGGAGGGCGTTTCCTACGAGCAGTACTTC. This sequence encodes CASSPGEGVSYEQYF.

The chain is built from TRBV5-1 and TRBJ2-3; weak D call: TRBD2 (6 bases). Per germline, CDR1 SGHRS and CDR2 YFSETQ. The CDR3 is made up of 13 amino acids. The ends were cut back, 4 bases at V and 1 base at J, with 7 bases in the middle. The CDR3 nucleotides read TGCGCCAGCAGCCCGGGGGGCACAGATACGCAGTATTTT. Its protein product is CASSPGGTDTQYF.

Remarks on this clone: Other DNA sequences from this sample encode an identical CDR3 as well. The V and J genes are TRBV5-4 and TRBJ1-1; the D is unclear. Deletions cut 2 bases from V and 1 base from J, with 6 bases between. Germline V CDR1 and CDR2: SGHNT, YYREEE (reference sequence). This CDR3 region has 13 residues. The chain's CDR3 is CASSFGGNTEAFF. CDR3 coding DNA: TGTGCCAGCAGCTTCGGAGGGAACACTGAAGCTTTCTTT. Variable domain in full (rest from reference TRBV5-4 and TRBJ1-1): ETGVTQSPTHLIKTRGQQVTLRCSSQSGHNTVSWYQQALGQGPQFIFQYYREEENGRGNFPPRFSGLQFPNYSSELNVNALELDDSALYLCASSFGGNTEAFFGQGTRLTVV.